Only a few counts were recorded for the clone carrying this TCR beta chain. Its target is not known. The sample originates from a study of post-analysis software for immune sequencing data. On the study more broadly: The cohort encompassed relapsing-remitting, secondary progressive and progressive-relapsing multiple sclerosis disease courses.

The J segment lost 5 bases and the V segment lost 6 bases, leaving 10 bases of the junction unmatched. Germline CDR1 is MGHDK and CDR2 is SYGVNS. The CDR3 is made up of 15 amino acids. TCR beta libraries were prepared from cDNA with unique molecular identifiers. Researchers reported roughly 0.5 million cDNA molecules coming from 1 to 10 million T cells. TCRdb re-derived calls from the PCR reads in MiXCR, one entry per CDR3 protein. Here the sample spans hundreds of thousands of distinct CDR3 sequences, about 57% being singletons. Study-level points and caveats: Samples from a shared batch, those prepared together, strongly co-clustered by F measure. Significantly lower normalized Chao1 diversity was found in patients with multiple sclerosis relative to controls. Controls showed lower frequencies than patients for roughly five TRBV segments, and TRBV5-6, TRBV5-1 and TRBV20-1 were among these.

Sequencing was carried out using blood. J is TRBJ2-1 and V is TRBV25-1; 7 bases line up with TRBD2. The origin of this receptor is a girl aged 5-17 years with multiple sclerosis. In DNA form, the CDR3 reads TGTGCCAGCAGGAGGGGAGGGATTGCTAACAATGAGCAGTTCTTC. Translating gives CASRRGGIANNEQFF. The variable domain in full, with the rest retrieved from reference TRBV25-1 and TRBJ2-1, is EADIYQTPRYLVIGTGKKITLECSQTMGHDKMYWYQQDPGMELHLIHYSYGVNSTEKGDLSSESTVSRIRTEHFPLTLESARPSHTSQYLCASRRGGIANNEQFFGPGTRLTVL.